Listed below are T cell receptor beta chains from one sample, sequenced in a study of cytotoxic CD8 clonotypes in ibrutinib-treated CLL. Repertoires were generated with immunoSEQ multiplex PCR, while TCRdb's copy carries only in-frame clones and drops some. The sample holds around 40,000 clones; roughly 70% are singletons and the top ten take roughly a tenth. The sample consisted of PBMCs, taken at disease progression, from a patient treated with ibrutinib. Receptor source: a human donor with chronic lymphocytic leukemia. The conserved cysteine and the conserved F or W are not part of the CDR3 here. The D gene is left open where the match is weak. Clone size is given for some rows only: seen once, a few or many times, or a class if the clone is expanded.

D gene: .
clone size: .
J gene: TRBJ1-1
V gene: TRBV7-8
CDR3 protein: ASSGPWGGNTEAF

D gene: TRBD1
clone size: .
J gene: TRBJ2-5
V gene: TRBV27
CDR3 protein: ASTNPPGQGALETQY

D gene: .
clone size: .
J gene: TRBJ2-7
V gene: TRBV6-4
CDR3 protein: ASGVDPGEQY

D gene: .
clone size: .
J gene: TRBJ2-1
V gene: TRBV20-1
CDR3 protein: SARPINEQF

D gene: TRBD1
clone size: .
J gene: TRBJ1-6
V gene: TRBV27
CDR3 protein: ASRPPTGGRDSPLH

D gene: .
clone size: .
J gene: TRBJ1-2
V gene: TRBV6-1
CDR3 protein: ASRPSGALYVP

D gene: TRBD2
clone size: .
J gene: TRBJ2-7
V gene: TRBV19
CDR3 protein: ASTPGPSGLYEQY

D gene: TRBD2
clone size: .
J gene: TRBJ2-7
V gene: TRBV6-5
CDR3 protein: ASSYGLVYEQY

D gene: .
clone size: once
J gene: TRBJ1-6
V gene: TRBV27
CDR3 protein: ASSLYTGFSPLH

D gene: .
clone size: few
J gene: TRBJ2-7
V gene: TRBV7-9
CDR3 protein: ASSLAPNSYEQY

D gene: .
clone size: .
J gene: TRBJ1-4
V gene: TRBV7-9
CDR3 protein: ASSFTATNEKLF

D gene: .
clone size: .
J gene: TRBJ1-6
V gene: TRBV12-2
CDR3 protein: ANRLVTCHLVNSPLH

D gene: .
clone size: once
J gene: TRBJ2-7
V gene: TRBV9
CDR3 protein: ASSPGTNSYEQY

D gene: TRBD1
clone size: once
J gene: TRBJ1-2
V gene: TRBV7-2
CDR3 protein: ASSLTGQGYNYGYT

D gene: .
clone size: .
J gene: TRBJ2-7
V gene: TRBV28
CDR3 protein: ASSRVLNSYEQY

D gene: TRBD1
clone size: .
J gene: TRBJ1-1
V gene: TRBV30
CDR3 protein: AWRGAGQGVEAF

D gene: .
clone size: few
J gene: TRBJ2-1
V gene: TRBV2
CDR3 protein: ASSPTSTGVGF

D gene: .
clone size: once
J gene: TRBJ1-1
V gene: TRBV28
CDR3 protein: ASSLSRGLVTEAF

D gene: TRBD1
clone size: .
J gene: TRBJ2-3
V gene: TRBV29-1
CDR3 protein: SVEEGTGRTDTQY

D gene: .
clone size: .
J gene: TRBJ2-5
V gene: TRBV6-5
CDR3 protein: ASRQGLQGTQY

D gene: TRBD1
clone size: .
J gene: TRBJ2-7
V gene: TRBV10-2
CDR3 protein: ASSDAGTGAYEQY

D gene: .
clone size: .
J gene: TRBJ2-2
V gene: TRBV5-1
CDR3 protein: ASSPLPEAGELF

D gene: .
clone size: .
J gene: TRBJ1-1
V gene: TRBV7-6
CDR3 protein: ASSLARGRDWNTEAF

D gene: TRBD2
clone size: .
J gene: TRBJ2-3
V gene: TRBV14
CDR3 protein: ASSGTRTDTQY

D gene: .
clone size: .
J gene: TRBJ1-1
V gene: TRBV5-1
CDR3 protein: ASGTAMNTEAF

D gene: .
clone size: .
J gene: TRBJ2-5
V gene: TRBV28
CDR3 protein: ASSLLPLEASAQYETQY

D gene: TRBD2
clone size: .
J gene: TRBJ2-2
V gene: TRBV28
CDR3 protein: ASSFVPPSGILGELF

D gene: TRBD1
clone size: .
J gene: TRBJ2-7
V gene: TRBV5-5
CDR3 protein: ASSAGRTGYYEQY

D gene: TRBD2
clone size: .
J gene: TRBJ2-7
V gene: TRBV7-9
CDR3 protein: ASSESGGESRLYEQY

D gene: .
clone size: once
J gene: TRBJ1-5
V gene: TRBV7-2
CDR3 protein: ASSPKTGSNQPQH

D gene: TRBD1
clone size: .
J gene: TRBJ2-7
V gene: TRBV4-2
CDR3 protein: ASSQAGTGGSYEQY

D gene: .
clone size: .
J gene: TRBJ1-1
V gene: TRBV23-1
CDR3 protein: ASRFVNTEAF

D gene: TRBD1
clone size: .
J gene: TRBJ1-2
V gene: TRBV5-8
CDR3 protein: ASEDRGLFYGYT

D gene: .
clone size: .
J gene: TRBJ2-3
V gene: TRBV19
CDR3 protein: ASAAGTPWGGVTDTQY

D gene: .
clone size: .
J gene: TRBJ2-2
V gene: TRBV7-9
CDR3 protein: ASSYRTVGELF

D gene: .
clone size: .
J gene: TRBJ2-7
V gene: TRBV23-1
CDR3 protein: ATLRWRGLYEQY

D gene: .
clone size: .
J gene: TRBJ2-1
V gene: TRBV7-2
CDR3 protein: ASSLAGNPPNEQF

D gene: .
clone size: .
J gene: TRBJ2-5
V gene: TRBV5-1
CDR3 protein: ASSSPQETQY

D gene: TRBD2
clone size: .
J gene: TRBJ2-3
V gene: TRBV4-1
CDR3 protein: ASSQGGVRADTQY

D gene: TRBD1
clone size: .
J gene: TRBJ1-1
V gene: TRBV5-1
CDR3 protein: ASSRRRGRFNGLNTEAF

D gene: TRBD2
clone size: .
J gene: TRBJ2-1
V gene: TRBV5-1
CDR3 protein: ASSLEASGMYNEQF

D gene: .
clone size: .
J gene: TRBJ1-2
V gene: TRBV6-6
CDR3 protein: ASSFGQPNSYGYT

D gene: .
clone size: few
J gene: TRBJ1-4
V gene: TRBV9
CDR3 protein: ASSVTATNEKLF

D gene: .
clone size: .
J gene: TRBJ1-6
V gene: TRBV19
CDR3 protein: ASSSPGNSPLH

D gene: .
clone size: once
J gene: TRBJ2-1
V gene: TRBV27
CDR3 protein: ASAENNEQF

D gene: .
clone size: .
J gene: TRBJ2-1
V gene: TRBV28
CDR3 protein: ASSFGQIEQF

D gene: .
clone size: .
J gene: TRBJ2-7
V gene: TRBV6-5
CDR3 protein: ASTVQGGSGEQY

D gene: .
clone size: .
J gene: TRBJ1-2
V gene: TRBV14
CDR3 protein: ASSPVQGYYGYT

D gene: TRBD1
clone size: .
J gene: TRBJ1-5
V gene: TRBV4-1
CDR3 protein: ASSQMGQGGQPQH

D gene: TRBD1
clone size: few
J gene: TRBJ2-1
V gene: TRBV5-1
CDR3 protein: ASSPGQLNEQF

D gene: .
clone size: .
J gene: TRBJ1-1
V gene: TRBV7-3
CDR3 protein: ASSLDPLAAAF

D gene: .
clone size: .
J gene: TRBJ1-2
V gene: TRBV7-8
CDR3 protein: ASSPSLPGPKYGYT

D gene: .
clone size: .
J gene: TRBJ2-1
V gene: TRBV2
CDR3 protein: ASSLTGFEQF